A selection of T cell receptor beta chains follows, all from one sample in a study of human T cells and chemical hapten exposure. TCRdb re-called the RACE reads with MiXCR, one entry per CDR3 protein. In the table there are 340,000 or so distinct CDR3 sequences, roughly 6.9% of which are singletons. The sample consisted of whole blood, taken in connection with sensitization to the hapten diphenylcyclopropenone (DPC). These receptors originate from a woman aged 18-29 years with alopecia areata. Some clones in this sample may be carry-over from other donors' samples. Each CDR3 is given with its conserved first and last residue. The D gene is left open where the match is weak. Size tells how often a clone was seen (once, few, many) or the class of an expanded clone, and some rows leave it out.

>many|-|TRBJ1-1|TRBV5-1
TGCGCCAGCAGCTTGGAAATGAACACTGAAGCTTTCTTT
CASSLEMNTEAFF
>many|TRBD1|TRBJ2-3|TRBV20-1
TGCAGTGCTAGACCTGGACAGGGACACACAGATACGCAGTATTTT
CSARPGQGHTDTQYF
>many|TRBD2|TRBJ2-3|TRBV14
TGTGCCAGCAGCCAATGGTCCGGGGGGATCACAGATACGCAGTATTTT
CASSQWSGGITDTQYF
>many|TRBD2|TRBJ2-5|TRBV6-2/TRBV6-3
TGTGCCAGCAGCCCGGGACTAGCGGGCATACAAGAGACCCAGTACTTC
CASSPGLAGIQETQYF
>few|TRBD1|TRBJ2-1|TRBV5-1
TGCGCCAGCAGCTTGGAGCAGGGGGACTACAATGAGCAGTTCTTC
CASSLEQGDYNEQFF
>few|-|TRBJ1-6|TRBV4-3
TGCGCCAGCAGCCAAGATCATAATAATTCACCCCTCCACTTT
CASSQDHNNSPLHF
>-|-|TRBJ2-6|TRBV20-1
TGCAGTGCTCGTACACCCCCGGAGGGGGCCAACGTCCTGACTTTC
CSARTPPEGANVLTF
>-|-|TRBJ1-1|TRBV12-3/TRBV12-4
TGTGCCAGCAGTCCGACGAGGTTGAACACTGAAGCTTTCTTT
CASSPTRLNTEAFF
>few|-|TRBJ1-1|TRBV27
TGTGCCAGCAGCTGGGGCATGAACACTGAAGCTTTCTTT
CASSWGMNTEAFF
>many|-|TRBJ1-5|TRBV12-3/TRBV12-4
TGTGCCAGCACTTCGACGGACTATAGCAATCAGCCCCAGCATTTT
CASTSTDYSNQPQHF
>few|-|TRBJ2-4|TRBV5-4
TGTGCCAGCAGCTTGGGTGCATCAACCACCAAAAACATTCAGTACTTC
CASSLGASTTKNIQYF
>many|-|TRBJ2-3|TRBV11-1
TGTGCCAGCAGCTTAGCAAGTGTGGGGGGAGCAGATACGCAGTATTTT
CASSLASVGGADTQYF
>few|TRBD2|TRBJ2-3|TRBV4-3
TGCGCCAGCAGCCAGACTGGGGGGGGGGCAGATACGCAGTATTTT
CASSQTGGGADTQYF